These 26 T cell receptor beta chains share one sample of origin, sequenced in a study of T-cell reconstitution after alpha-beta-depleted transplantation in children. TCRbeta library construction was performed incorporating unique molecular identifiers. TCRdb reprocessed the PCR reads via MiXCR and lists one record per CDR3 protein. In the table there are a few hundred thousand distinct CDR3 sequences, around two fifths of which are singletons. The specimen was PBMCs, collected before TCRalphabeta/CD19-depleted stem cell transplant. These receptors were taken from a girl aged 2 to 9 with aplastic anemia, due to receive a stem cell transplant.

This clonotype appeared many times. The chain carries TRBV7-9 and TRBJ2-3; 10 positions match TRBD1. This CDR3 is built from 17 residues. Germline CDR1 reads SEHNR; CDR2 reads FQNEAQ (reference sequence). Trimming at V came to 5 bases and at J to 1 base, leaving 9 bases not matched to a gene. The CDR3: CASSRWTGGLGTDTQYF. CDR3 coding DNA: TGTGCCAGCAGCCGCTGGACAGGGGGATTGGGCACAGATACGCAGTATTTT.

This clonotype was seen only a few times. The chain couples TRBV10-3 to TRBJ2-7, with 8 bases that match TRBD2. The CDR3 loop spans 13 amino acids. CDR1 is ENHRY, CDR2 SYGVKD, per germline. V trimming: 5 bases; J trimming: 2 bases; junction bases outside the gene matches: 2. The CDR3 nucleotides are TGTGCCATCAGTAGCGGGAGTCCCTACGAGCAGTACTTC. Its protein product is CAISSGSPYEQYF.

There are a few counts of this clonotype. The J gene is TRBJ2-5, the V gene TRBV12-3 or TRBV12-4; the D is unclear. Trimming removed 2 bases from V and 4 bases from J, with 5 bases in between. The CDR3 covers 12 residues. The CDR3 DNA follows: TGTGCCAGCAGTTTACTCCCAGAGACCCAGTACTTC. This translates into CASSLLPETQYF.

The rearrangement uses TRBV29-1 and TRBJ2-3, with D unclear. Germline V CDR1 and CDR2: SQVTM, ANQGSEA. Trimming cost V 4 bases and J 2 bases, with 13 bases left between them. This CDR3 is 14 amino acids long. The CDR3 protein is CSVGAAVNTDTQYF. Written as DNA, the CDR3 is TGCAGCGTTGGGGCGGCGGTGAACACAGATACGCAGTATTTT.

The chain has TRBV5-6 and TRBJ2-3; TRBD2 aligns across 11 bases. This CDR3 contains 18 residues. Germline V gene lookup returns CDR1 SGHDT and CDR2 YYEEEE. V shed 2 bases and J 3 bases; nucleotides not matched to a gene: 11. CDR3 DNA sequence: TGTGCCAGCAGCTTCAACTTCCCGGGACTAGCGGAAACAGATACGCAGTATTTT. Protein: CASSFNFPGLAETDTQYF. Looking up the rest from reference TRBV5-6 and TRBJ2-3 gives the full variable domain: DAGVTQSPTHLIKTRGQQVTLRCSPKSGHDTVSWYQQALGQGPQFIFQYYEEEERQRGNFPDRFSGHQFPNYSSELNVNALLLGDSALYLCASSFNFPGLAETDTQYFGPGTRLTVL.

This rearrangement joins TRBV6-5 to TRBJ1-2; tentatively, D is TRBD1 (5 bases). Germline assignment: CDR1 MNHEY and CDR2 SVGAGI. This CDR3 comprises 15 residues. With 2 bases removed from V and 7 bases from J, the gap between germline ends came to 17 bases. DNA for the CDR3: TGTGCCAGCAGTTACCGGGCCGGGGGGAGCGTTGGCTACACCTTC. As protein: CASSYRAGGSVGYTF.

As regards this clonotype: A read error is likely, as this CDR3 ends without the conserved phenylalanine or tryptophan. The DNA is omitted, as the CDR3 cannot be located on it reliably, and the CDR3 follows TCRdb's listing. The chain couples TRBV20-1 to TRBJ2-3; the table names TRBD2, a call not compared with the DNA. CDR1 is DFQATT and CDR2 is SNEGSKA in the germline V gene (reference sequence). Both ends counted, the CDR3 spans 12 residues. CDR3 residues: CSAVATSGRGWL.

The chain uses TRBV20-1 and TRBJ2-7; D is perhaps TRBD1 (5 bases). This CDR3 comprises 13 residues. V was clipped by 3 bases and J by 4 bases, with 13 bases between them. Per the germline V gene, CDR1 is DFQATT and CDR2 is SNEGSKA (reference sequence). The chain's CDR3 is CSASPGLRYEQYF. DNA of the CDR3: TGCAGTGCTAGCCCAGGGCTCCGTTACGAGCAGTACTTC.

V and J are TRBV7-6 and TRBJ1-1, with D perhaps matching TRBD1 (6 bases). The CDR3 is 15 amino acids. V lost 1 base, J lost 0 bases, and 9 bases lay in between. Germline V lookup: CDR1 SGHVS, CDR2 FNYEAQ. The CDR3 DNA reads as TGTGCCAGCAGCTTAGTAGGACAGATGAACACTGAAGCTTTCTTT. Translating gives CASSLVGQMNTEAFF.

The CDR3, as DNA: TGTGCCATCAGTGAATTCGAGCATGAGCAGTTCTTC. It codes for CAISEFEHEQFF. The rearrangement joins TRBV10-3 to TRBJ2-1; no clear D. CDR1 is ENHRY, CDR2 SYGVKD, per germline. Trimming stripped 3 bases from V and 8 bases from J, with 8 bases between. The CDR3 runs to 12 residues.

This clonotype was seen a few times. This chain joins TRBV2 and TRBJ1-2; TRBD1 aligns across 10 bases. The CDR3 extends over 17 amino acids. The junction had 15 bases not matched to a gene; V was cut back by 5 bases and J by 6 bases. Germline assignment: CDR1 SNHLY and CDR2 FYNNEI. The CDR3 loop reads CASSLLGQGRSLDGYTF. The CDR3 region has the DNA TGTGCCAGCAGTCTTCTGGGACAGGGGCGCTCCCTCGATGGCTACACCTTC.

This chain uses TRBV20-1 with TRBJ1-6; 7 bases line up with TRBD1. J lost 7 bases, V lost 7 bases, and 10 bases had no gene match. The CDR3 spans 14 residues. Looked up from germline, CDR1 is DFQATT and CDR2 is SNEGSKA (reference sequence). The CDR3 region has the DNA TGCAGTGTCAGGGGGGGGGCGAGGAATTCACCCCTCCACTTT. Encoded protein: CSVRGGARNSPLHF.

This clonotype has at least ten counts. V is TRBV11-2 and J is TRBJ2-3; 15 bases map to TRBD2. Germline values: CDR1 SGHAT, CDR2 FQNNGV. After removal of 0 bases from V and 4 bases from J, the junction contained 14 bases not matched to a gene. There are 21 residues in the CDR3. The CDR3 loop reads CASSLDEWGGLAGGNADTQYF. CDR3 coding DNA: TGTGCCAGCAGCTTAGATGAGTGGGGGGGACTAGCGGGAGGCAACGCAGATACGCAGTATTTT.

This clonotype has just one count. The gene calls are TRBV10-3 and TRBJ2-3; D not certain. Germline V gives CDR1 ENHRY, CDR2 SYGVKD. Trimming took 2 bases from V and 2 from J, leaving 11 bases between them. This CDR3 contains 15 residues. As DNA, the CDR3 is TGTGCCATCAGTGAGGCAAGACATCTCACAGATACGCAGTATTTT. Protein sequence: CAISEARHLTDTQYF.

The chain is built from TRBV20-1 and TRBJ2-1; 7 nucleotides match TRBD1. The germline V gene encodes CDR1 DFQATT and CDR2 SNEGSKA (reference sequence). Losses at the gene ends were 2 bases for V and 0 bases for J; bases not matched to a gene: 4. The length of the CDR3 is 15 residues. CDR3 residues: CSARHTGVSYNEQFF. The CDR3 DNA reads TGCAGTGCTAGACACACAGGGGTCTCCTACAATGAGCAGTTCTTC.

The chain has TRBV7-6 and TRBJ1-2; weak D call: TRBD1 (5 bases). Germline values: CDR1 SGHVS, CDR2 FNYEAQ. The CDR3 is 13 residues long. V was shortened by 5 bases and J by 8 bases, with 15 bases between the two germline ends. The CDR3 region is CASSQRGGSGYTF. CDR3 DNA: TGTGCCAGCAGCCAGAGGGGTGGAAGCGGCTACACCTTC.

This sequence joins TRBV28 and TRBJ1-1; the D is unclear. Trimming removed 3 bases at V and 4 bases at J, with 18 bases between. Germline values: CDR1 MDHEN, CDR2 SYDVKM. The CDR3 runs 16 residues. CDR3 DNA sequence: TGTGCCAGCAGTTTCCGCCAGAACTATTGGGCCACTGAAGCTTTCTTT. This gives the protein CASSFRQNYWATEAFF. The whole variable domain, filled in from reference TRBV28 and TRBJ1-1, reads DVKVTQSSRYLVKRTGEKVFLECVQDMDHENMFWYRQDPGLGLRLIYFSYDVKMKEKGDIPEGYSVSREKKERFSLILESASTNQTSMYLCASSFRQNYWATEAFFGQGTRLTVV.

This clonotype was observed a handful of times. The chain recombines TRBV4-3 with TRBJ1-3, with D unclear. The germline V gene has CDR1 LGHNA and CDR2 YSLEER. The CDR3 loop spans 16 amino acids. The V and J ends lost 0 bases and 4 bases respectively, with 13 bases between them. This CDR3 is CASSQDLGASGNTIYF. CDR3 nucleotide sequence: TGCGCCAGCAGCCAAGATTTAGGAGCGAGCGGAAACACCATATATTTT.

This chain connects TRBV20-1 to TRBJ2-5, with 8 bases identical to TRBD2. Germline values: CDR1 DFQATT, CDR2 SNEGSKA (reference sequence). The length of the CDR3 is 14 residues. The trim removed 7 bases at V and 4 bases at J, leaving 11 bases unmatched. CDR3 bases: TGCAGTGTCGGGGGAAGCGGGAGAACAGAGACCCAGTACTTC. As protein: CSVGGSGRTETQYF.

The chain couples TRBV24-1 to TRBJ2-7; 9 bases match TRBD1. V trimming: 0 bases; J trimming: 2 bases; junction bases outside the gene matches: 1. There are 15 residues in the CDR3. Per germline, CDR1 KGHDR and CDR2 SFDVKD. CDR3 protein: CATSDLGTGTYEQYF. The CDR3 DNA follows: TGTGCCACCAGTGATTTGGGGACAGGGACCTACGAGCAGTACTTC.

The chain recombines TRBV7-3 with TRBJ2-7, with D unresolved. The V end lost 5 bases, the J end lost 3 bases, and 17 bases lay between the germline ends. CDR1 SGHTA and CDR2 FQGTGA come from the germline V gene. The CDR3 sequence is 15 residues long. In DNA form, the CDR3 reads TGTGCCAGCAGCCCACCCGGGCCCACCTACTACGAGCAGTACTTC. The encoded protein is CASSPPGPTYYEQYF.

The CDR3 spells CASSQTGKAAQQYF. The CDR3 region has the DNA TGTGCCAGCAGCCAAACGGGGAAGGCGGCACAGCAGTACTTC. The chain joins TRBV3-1 to TRBJ2-7; possibly TRBD2 for D (5 bases). The ends were cut back, 2 bases at V and 8 bases at J, with 16 bases in the middle. The CDR3 is made up of 14 amino acids. Germline CDR1 is LGHDT and CDR2 is YNNKEL (reference sequence).

The rearrangement joins TRBV4-1 to TRBJ2-7; the match to TRBD2 covers 13 bases. V was pared by 1 base and J by 6 bases, with 3 bases of the junction left unmatched. Germline V gene lookup returns CDR1 MGHRA and CDR2 YSYEKL. The CDR3 is 15 amino acids. Here the CDR3 DNA reads TGCGCCAGCAGCCAAGGACTAGCGGGAGGCGGCGAGCAGTACTTC. Protein: CASSQGLAGGGEQYF.

The gene calls are TRBV12-3 or TRBV12-4 and TRBJ1-1; D might be TRBD1 (5 bases). The V and J ends lost 5 bases and 4 bases respectively, with 20 bases between them. The length of the CDR3 is 16 residues. The CDR3 nucleotides are TGTGCCAGCAGTCGCGACAGACGAGGTGGGACCACTGAAGCTTTCTTT. Translation gives CASSRDRRGGTTEAFF.

This clonotype was observed many times. Here the CDR3 DNA reads TGCAGTGCTCCCGATGGGCGCAAGCCCGTGGACTTTTACTCCTACAATGAGCAGTTCTTC. Translated, it gives CSAPDGRKPVDFYSYNEQFF. The J gene is TRBJ2-1, the V gene TRBV20-1, with D tentatively TRBD2 (5 bases). Deletions cut 5 bases from V and 0 bases from J, with 29 bases between. The CDR3 has 20 residues. Germline V gene data show CDR1 as DFQATT and CDR2 as SNEGSKA (reference sequence).

There are many counts of this clonotype. V usage is TRBV24-1 and J usage is TRBJ2-1; D call uncertain. The V end was cut by 4 bases, the J end by 4 bases, with 7 bases between. CDR1 is KGHDR and CDR2 is SFDVKD in the germline V gene. The CDR3 totals 13 residues. The CDR3 coding sequence is TGTGCCACCAGTGACCCCGGTTACAATGAGCAGTTCTTC. Encoded protein: CATSDPGYNEQFF.